This T cell receptor beta chain was identified during a study of shared clonotypes between healthy human individuals. Study-level findings and limits: Among a handful of donors, roughly 5.5% of naive CD4 clonotypes were found in common. Rarefaction gave evidence that sorted-subset sequencing remained incomplete despite large depth. Generally, estimated richness proved larger in naive subsets than it did in memory subsets.

After removal of 4 bases from V and 5 bases from J, the junction contained 7 bases not matched to a gene. The CDR3 loop spans 15 amino acids. The germline V gene encodes CDR1 MNHEY and CDR2 SVGAGI. As concerns this clone: Antigen specificity is unknown.

The table came from immunoSEQ multiplex PCR; TCRdb's copy has only in-frame clones and leaves some out. Among hundreds of thousands of clones, approximately 79% were seen once, and the ten largest hold 1.5% to 2%. The chain has TRBV6-5 and TRBJ1-5; TRBD1 matches at 8 bases. Sequencing was carried out using memory CD4+ T cells sorted from blood. The sample's subset: CD45RA-negative fraction. This sequence originates from a woman aged 25 to 45 in good health. The CDR3 loop reads CASSSVSGGDQPQHF. The CDR3 DNA is TGTGCCAGCAGTTCCGTCTCAGGGGGCGATCAGCCCCAGCATTTT.